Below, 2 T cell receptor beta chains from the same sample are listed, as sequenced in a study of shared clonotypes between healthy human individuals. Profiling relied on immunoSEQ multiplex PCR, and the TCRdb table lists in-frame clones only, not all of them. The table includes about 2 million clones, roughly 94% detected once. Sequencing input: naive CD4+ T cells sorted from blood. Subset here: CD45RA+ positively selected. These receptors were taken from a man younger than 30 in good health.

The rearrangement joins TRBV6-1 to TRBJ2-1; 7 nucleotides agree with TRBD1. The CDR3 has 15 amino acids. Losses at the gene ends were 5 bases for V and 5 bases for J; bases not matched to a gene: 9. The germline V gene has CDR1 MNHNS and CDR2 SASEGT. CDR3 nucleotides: TGTGCCAGCAGTCGGTGGGACAGAAATAACAATGAGCAGTTCTTC. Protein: CASSRWDRNNNEQFF.

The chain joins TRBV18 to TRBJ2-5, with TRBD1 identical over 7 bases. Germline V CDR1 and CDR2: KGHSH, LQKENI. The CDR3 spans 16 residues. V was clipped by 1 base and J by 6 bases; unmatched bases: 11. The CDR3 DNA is TGTGCCAGCTCACCACTGATGGGACAGACGGTGCAGACCCAGTACTTC. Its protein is CASSPLMGQTVQTQYF.